Shown below are 14 T cell receptor beta chains from a single sample sequenced in a study of cytomegalovirus exposure and HLA in healthy donors. In the PCR, 60 Vbeta and 13 Jbeta primers were used. The assay was immunoSEQ multiplex PCR, and TCRdb's table has in-frame clones only and misses some. This sample has 150,000 to 200,000 clones; about 80% occur once, and the top ten carry 9.7%. The material sequenced was PBMCs. Every receptor here comes from a young man in good health and CMV-seropositive.

This chain links TRBV4-1 with TRBJ2-3; D is uncertain. The germline V gene has CDR1 MGHRA and CDR2 YSYEKL. Between the trimmed V and J ends, which lost 4 bases and 1 base, there was a span of 6 bases. CDR3 length equals 13 residues. This chain's CDR3 is CASSPSGTDTQYF. As DNA, the CDR3 is TGCGCCAGCAGCCCCTCAGGCACAGATACGCAGTATTTT.

The V call is TRBV30, the J call TRBJ2-3; 7 positions match TRBD2. The CDR3 is made up of 15 amino acids. Germline V gene lookup returns CDR1 GTSNPN and CDR2 SVGIG (reference sequence). Trimming cost V 5 bases and J 4 bases; bases outside gene matches: 12. CDR3 loop: CAWSGGTTQPDTQYF. The DNA of the CDR3 is TGTGCCTGGTCGGGGGGAACAACCCAACCAGATACGCAGTATTTT. Full variable domain (remainder filled in from reference TRBV30 and TRBJ2-3): SQTIHQWPATLVQPVGSPLSLECTVEGTSNPNLYWYRQAAGRGLQLLFYSVGIGQISSEVPQNLSASRPQDRQFILSSKKLLLSDSGFYLCAWSGGTTQPDTQYFGPGTRLTVL.

The chain recombines TRBV5-6 with TRBJ2-3; 8 bases agree with TRBD1. Germline CDR1 and CDR2: SGHDT and YYEEEE. This CDR3 contains 15 residues. The trim removed 1 base at V and 2 bases at J, leaving 3 bases unmatched. The CDR3 DNA is TGTGCCAGCAGCTTGCAGGGGGCATACACAGATACGCAGTATTTT. It translates to CASSLQGAYTDTQYF. Filled out from reference TRBV5-6 and TRBJ2-3, the complete variable domain reads DAGVTQSPTHLIKTRGQQVTLRCSPKSGHDTVSWYQQALGQGPQFIFQYYEEEERQRGNFPDRFSGHQFPNYSSELNVNALLLGDSALYLCASSLQGAYTDTQYFGPGTRLTVL.

The V gene is TRBV5-6, the J gene TRBJ2-3, with 8 bases lining up with TRBD1. The CDR3 has 13 amino acids. Germline loops: CDR1 SGHDT, CDR2 YYEEEE. Germline trimming cut 3 bases from V and 10 bases from J; bases unmatched to any gene: 7. The CDR3 nucleotides are TGTGCCAGCAGCTCCGACAGGGGAATCGCGCAGTATTTT. Translated, it gives CASSSDRGIAQYF.

The J gene is TRBJ2-2, the V gene TRBV6-5; D unresolved. CDR1 and CDR2 (germline): MNHEY, SVGAGI. The V and J ends lost 7 bases and 8 bases respectively, with 14 bases between them. The CDR3 has 13 amino acids. The DNA for the CDR3 is TGTGCCAGCACGACGACTGTGAGAGGGGAGCTGTTTTTT. Translating gives CASTTTVRGELFF.

This chain links TRBV7-7 with TRBJ1-1; D possibly corresponds to TRBD1 (5 bases). CDR1 is SSHAT, CDR2 FNYEAQ, per germline (reference sequence). The V end lost 5 bases, the J end lost 0 bases, and 19 bases lay between the germline ends. CDR3 length: 17 residues. CDR3 sequence reads: CASSLVKGRGMNTEAFF. Written as DNA, the CDR3 is TGTGCCAGCAGCCTCGTTAAGGGGCGCGGAATGAACACTGAAGCTTTCTTT.

The chain combines TRBV29-1 with TRBJ1-5, with TRBD1 as a possible D gene (6 bases). CDR1 and CDR2 from the germline V gene are SQVTM and ANQGSEA. The CDR3 consists of 15 residues. The V end lost 4 bases, the J end lost 0 bases, and 13 bases lay between the germline ends. CDR3 bases: TGCAGCGTTGCAGGGGCAGACGGTAGCAATCAGCCCCAGCATTTT. Protein sequence: CSVAGADGSNQPQHF.

The J gene is TRBJ2-1, the V gene TRBV6-4; 7 bases are a match to TRBD2. Germline V gives CDR1 MRHNA, CDR2 SNTAGT. The CDR3 contains 14 residues. V lost 5 bases, J lost 5 bases, and 6 bases stayed unmatched. CDR3 loop: CASSHTSANNEQFF. The CDR3 DNA follows: TGTGCCAGCAGTCATACTAGCGCCAACAATGAGCAGTTCTTC.

V gene TRBV27 combines with J gene TRBJ2-7; 8 bases agree with TRBD1. This CDR3 has 16 amino acids. The trim removed 8 bases at V and 3 bases at J, leaving 15 bases unmatched. CDR1 is MNHEY, CDR2 SMNVEV, per germline (reference sequence). The CDR3 nucleotides read TGTGCCAGCCGTACGCGGCCCGGGACAGGAATCTACGAGCAGTACTTC. Amino acids: CASRTRPGTGIYEQYF.

The V call is TRBV2, the J call TRBJ2-7, with D tentatively TRBD2 (5 bases). The CDR3 sequence is 15 residues long. Trimming shortened V by 0 bases and J by 5 bases, and 14 bases separated the two germline ends. Germline V lookup: CDR1 SNHLY, CDR2 FYNNEI. CDR3 DNA sequence: TGTGCCAGCAGTGAAGCTCCGGGGTTCCCAAACGAGCAGTACTTC. As protein: CASSEAPGFPNEQYF.

The V call is TRBV14, the J call TRBJ2-3, with D perhaps TRBD2 (6 bases). The V end was cut by 4 bases, the J end by 0 bases, with 20 bases between. The CDR3 is 18 residues long. Per the germline V gene, CDR1 is SGHDN and CDR2 is FVKESK. CDR3 residues: CASSRLGLASRSTDTQYF. The DNA of the CDR3 is TGTGCCAGCAGCCGGTTGGGACTGGCCTCTCGGAGCACAGATACGCAGTATTTT.

The rearrangement uses TRBV5-4 and TRBJ2-3; maybe TRBD1 (5 bases). The CDR3 length is 13 residues. Per the germline V gene, CDR1 is SGHNT and CDR2 is YYREEE (reference sequence). Trimming left V 6 bases short and J 5 bases short, with 13 bases between. Here the CDR3 DNA reads TGTGCCAGCACCATCCCAGGGAAAGATACGCAGTATTTT. Protein product: CASTIPGKDTQYF.

Comment on this clone: The junction departs from the called germline gene at one end, perhaps through a read error. The chain employs TRBV4-3 and TRBJ1-4; D ambiguous. The CDR3 totals 15 residues. CDR1 and CDR2 from the germline V gene are LGHNA and YSLEER. The CDR3 nucleotides read TGCGCCAACAGCCAAGGAGAGCTCCCAAATGAAAAACTGTTTTTT. Protein: CANSQGELPNEKLFF.

This CDR3 reads CASSEVGGNQPQHF. CDR3 DNA: TGTGCCAGCAGTGAAGTCGGGGGGAACCAGCCCCAGCATTTT. This chain joins TRBV6-1 and TRBJ1-5; tentatively, D is TRBD1 (5 bases). This CDR3 has 14 residues. Germline V gives CDR1 MNHNS, CDR2 SASEGT. Trimming removed 1 base at V and 7 bases at J, with 11 bases between.